The present T cell receptor beta chain was sequenced within a study of blood T cell repertoires in COVID-19. Turning to the study itself: Sources were T cells, B-cell-depleted T cells, or PBMCs; the material itself was cDNA or gDNA.

The CDR3 is 15 amino acids. J gave up 8 bases and V 3 bases, and 7 bases lay outside the gene matches. The germline CDR1 and CDR2 sequences are MGHRA and YSYEKL. Measured with immunoSEQ multiplex PCR; TCRdb has only the in-frame clones, and not every one. The sample contains roughly 180,000 clones, around 87% of which appear only once. This clonotype originated in a woman aged 25 to 39 with active or convalescent COVID-19. What was sequenced was peripheral blood. The chain couples TRBV4-1 to TRBJ1-4, with 9 bases lining up with TRBD1. In DNA, the CDR3 is TGCGCCAGCAGCCATCCCGGGACAGGGAGCGAAAAACTGTTTTTT. Residues: CASSHPGTGSEKLFF.